This T cell receptor (beta chain) emerged from a study of blood T cell repertoires in COVID-19. Study details: Samples representing acute and convalescent COVID-19 were sourced from the United States, Italy and Spain. T cells, B-cell-depleted T cells, or PBMCs supplied cDNA or gDNA.

This clone was observed a handful of times. Some clones are missing from TCRdb's copy, which holds only in-frame ones; the method was immunoSEQ multiplex PCR. The sample lists under 250,000 clones, 80% to 90% occurring once. Trimming left V 0 bases short and J 1 base short, with 8 bases between. The CDR3 length is 15 residues. Per germline, CDR1 SGHNT and CDR2 YYREEE (reference sequence). The chain combines TRBV5-4 with TRBJ1-3, with D perhaps matching TRBD1 (6 bases). The sequencing input was peripheral blood. The receptor was isolated from a man aged 60 to 75 with acute or convalescent COVID-19. The CDR3: CASSLAGTSGNTIYF. Here the CDR3 DNA reads TGTGCCAGCAGCTTGGCTGGGACATCTGGAAACACCATATATTTT.